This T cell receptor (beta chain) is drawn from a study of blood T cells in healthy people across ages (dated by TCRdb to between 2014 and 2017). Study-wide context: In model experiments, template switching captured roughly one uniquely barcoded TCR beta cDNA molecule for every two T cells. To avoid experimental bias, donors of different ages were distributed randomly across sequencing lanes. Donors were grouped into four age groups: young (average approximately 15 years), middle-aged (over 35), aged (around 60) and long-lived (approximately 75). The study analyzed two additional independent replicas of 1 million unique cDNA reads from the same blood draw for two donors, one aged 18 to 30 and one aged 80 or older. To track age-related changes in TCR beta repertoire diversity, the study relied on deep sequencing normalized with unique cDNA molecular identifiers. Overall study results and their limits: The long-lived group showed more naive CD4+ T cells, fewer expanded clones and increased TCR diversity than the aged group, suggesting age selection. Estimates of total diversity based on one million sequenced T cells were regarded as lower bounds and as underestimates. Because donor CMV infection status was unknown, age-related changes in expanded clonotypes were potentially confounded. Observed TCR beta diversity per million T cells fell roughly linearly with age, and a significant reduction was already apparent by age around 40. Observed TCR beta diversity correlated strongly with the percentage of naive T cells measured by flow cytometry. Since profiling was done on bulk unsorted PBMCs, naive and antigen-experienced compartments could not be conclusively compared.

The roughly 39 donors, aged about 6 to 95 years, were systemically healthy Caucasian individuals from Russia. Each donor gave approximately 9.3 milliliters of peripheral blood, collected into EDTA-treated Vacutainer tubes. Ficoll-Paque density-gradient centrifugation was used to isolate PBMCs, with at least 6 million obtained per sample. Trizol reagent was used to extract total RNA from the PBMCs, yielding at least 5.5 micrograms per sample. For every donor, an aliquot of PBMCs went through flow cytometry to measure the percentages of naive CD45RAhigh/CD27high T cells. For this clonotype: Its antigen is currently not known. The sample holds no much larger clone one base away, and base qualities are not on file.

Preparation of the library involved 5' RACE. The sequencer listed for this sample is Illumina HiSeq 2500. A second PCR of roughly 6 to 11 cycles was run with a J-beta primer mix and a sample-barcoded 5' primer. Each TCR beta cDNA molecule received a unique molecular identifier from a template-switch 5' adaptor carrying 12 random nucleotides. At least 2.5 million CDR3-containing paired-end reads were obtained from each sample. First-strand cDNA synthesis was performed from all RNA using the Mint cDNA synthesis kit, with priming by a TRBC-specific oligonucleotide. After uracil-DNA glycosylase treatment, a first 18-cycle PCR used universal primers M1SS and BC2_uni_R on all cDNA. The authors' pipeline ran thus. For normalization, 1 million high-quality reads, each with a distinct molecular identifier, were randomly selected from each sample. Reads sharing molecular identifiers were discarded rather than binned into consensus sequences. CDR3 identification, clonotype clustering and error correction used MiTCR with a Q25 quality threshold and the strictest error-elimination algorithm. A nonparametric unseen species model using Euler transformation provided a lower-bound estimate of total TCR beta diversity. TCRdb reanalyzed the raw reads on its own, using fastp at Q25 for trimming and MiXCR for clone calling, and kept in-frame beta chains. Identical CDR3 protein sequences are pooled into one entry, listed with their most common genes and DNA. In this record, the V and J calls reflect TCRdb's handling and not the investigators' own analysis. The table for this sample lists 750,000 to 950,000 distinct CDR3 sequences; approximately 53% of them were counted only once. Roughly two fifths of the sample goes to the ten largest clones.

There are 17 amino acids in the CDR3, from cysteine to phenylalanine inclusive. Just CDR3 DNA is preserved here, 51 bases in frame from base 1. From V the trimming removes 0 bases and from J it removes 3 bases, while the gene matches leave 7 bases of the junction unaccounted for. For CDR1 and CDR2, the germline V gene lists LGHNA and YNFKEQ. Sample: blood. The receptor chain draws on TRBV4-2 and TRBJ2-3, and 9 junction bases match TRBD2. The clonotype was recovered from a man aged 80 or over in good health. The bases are TGTGCCAGCAGCCAAGATGCGGCGGGAGGGCCGACAGATACGCAGTATTTT. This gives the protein CASSQDAAGGPTDTQYF.